This T cell receptor (beta chain) is from a study of T-cell reconstitution after alpha-beta-depleted transplantation in children (dated by TCRdb to the mid-2010s). Turning to the overall study: T-cell immune reconstitution after TCRalphabeta/CD19-depleted allogeneic hematopoietic cell transplantation in children was quantitatively tracked in the study by means of TCR repertoire profiling.

The library relied on PCR. The run used an Illumina HiSeq 2500. TCR library preparation used molecular barcoding, with unique molecular identifiers applied to normalize quantification of the TCRbeta repertoire. TCRdb trimmed the raw reads at Q25, called clones with MiXCR and kept productive beta chains. For every CDR3 protein sequence, its rows merge into one entry that carries the most common genes and DNA. The sample data list some 400,000 distinct CDR3 sequences, and about a fifth of these were observed just once. 3.5% to 4% of the sample comes from the top ten. Including the terminal cysteine and phenylalanine, the CDR3 comprises 16 residues. Of the read, only the CDR3 DNA is kept; its 48 bases are in frame from base 1. At the junction V is shortened by 5 bases and J by 0 bases; bases outside the gene matches: 10. Reading the germline V gene (reference sequence) gives CDR1 SEHNR and CDR2 FQNEAQ.

This clonotype has only a few counts. Its antigen remains unidentified. No base quality information exists; no much larger clone differs at one position. The TCR sequence derives from a human donor who donated a stem cell graft to a child with acute myeloid leukemia. Recombination linked TRBV7-9 to TRBJ2-7; TRBD2 matches 7 bases in the middle. Sequenced material: PBMCs from the stem cell graft donor, taken from the stem cell graft. The CDR3 reads as follows: CASSPSGLADSYEQYF. The nucleotide sequence is given as TGTGCCAGCAGCCCCTCGGGGCTAGCGGACTCCTACGAGCAGTACTTC.